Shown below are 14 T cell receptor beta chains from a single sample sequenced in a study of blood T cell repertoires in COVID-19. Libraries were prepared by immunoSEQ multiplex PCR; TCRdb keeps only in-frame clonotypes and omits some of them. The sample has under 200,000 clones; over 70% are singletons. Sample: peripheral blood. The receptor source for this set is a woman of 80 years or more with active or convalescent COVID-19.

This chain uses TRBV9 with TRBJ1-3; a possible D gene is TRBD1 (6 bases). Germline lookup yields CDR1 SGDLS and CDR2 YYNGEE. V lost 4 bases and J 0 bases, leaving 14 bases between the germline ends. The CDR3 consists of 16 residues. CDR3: CASSSADRFSGNTIYF. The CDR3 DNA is TGTGCCAGCAGCTCCGCCGACAGGTTCTCTGGAAACACCATATATTTT. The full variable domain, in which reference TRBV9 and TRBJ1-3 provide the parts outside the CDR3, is DSGVTQTPKHLITATGQRVTLRCSPRSGDLSVYWYQQSLDQGLQFLIQYYNGEERAKGNILERFSAQQFPDLHSELNLSSLELGDSALYFCASSSADRFSGNTIYFGEGSWLTVV.

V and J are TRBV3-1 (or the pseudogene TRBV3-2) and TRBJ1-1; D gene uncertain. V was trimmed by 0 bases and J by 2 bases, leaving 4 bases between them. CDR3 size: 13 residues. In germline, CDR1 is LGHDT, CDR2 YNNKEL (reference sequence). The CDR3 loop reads CASSQDSNTEAFF. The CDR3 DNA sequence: TGTGCCAGCAGCCAAGACAGTAACACTGAAGCTTTCTTT.

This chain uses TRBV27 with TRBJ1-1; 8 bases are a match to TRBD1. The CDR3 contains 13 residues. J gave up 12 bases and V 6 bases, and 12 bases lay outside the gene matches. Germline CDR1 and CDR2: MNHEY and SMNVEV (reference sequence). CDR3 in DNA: TGTGCCAGCAGGGCGACAGGGGAACTGATAACTTTCTTT. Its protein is CASRATGELITFF.

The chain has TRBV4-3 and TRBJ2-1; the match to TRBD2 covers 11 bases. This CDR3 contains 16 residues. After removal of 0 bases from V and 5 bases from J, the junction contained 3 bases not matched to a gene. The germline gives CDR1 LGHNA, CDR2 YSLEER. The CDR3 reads CASSQDPSGGNNEQFF. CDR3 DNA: TGCGCCAGCAGCCAAGATCCTAGCGGGGGGAACAATGAGCAGTTCTTC.

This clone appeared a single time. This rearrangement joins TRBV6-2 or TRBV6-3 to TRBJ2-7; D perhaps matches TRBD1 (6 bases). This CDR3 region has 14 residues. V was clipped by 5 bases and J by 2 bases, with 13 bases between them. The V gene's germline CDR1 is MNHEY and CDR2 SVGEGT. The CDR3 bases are TGTGCCAGCAGTACTGTAGGGACAACCTACGAGCAGTACTTC. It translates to CASSTVGTTYEQYF.

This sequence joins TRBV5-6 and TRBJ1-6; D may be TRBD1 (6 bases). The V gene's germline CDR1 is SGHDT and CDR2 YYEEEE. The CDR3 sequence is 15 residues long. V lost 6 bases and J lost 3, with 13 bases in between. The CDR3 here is CASTAGAGYNSPLHF. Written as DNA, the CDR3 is TGTGCCAGCACGGCAGGGGCGGGCTATAATTCACCCCTCCACTTT.

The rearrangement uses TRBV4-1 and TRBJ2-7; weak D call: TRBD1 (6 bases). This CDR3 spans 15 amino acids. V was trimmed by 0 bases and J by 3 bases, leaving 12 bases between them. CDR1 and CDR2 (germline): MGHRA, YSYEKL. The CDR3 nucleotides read TGCGCCAGCAGCCAAGATTCGGGACACTACTACGAGCAGTACTTC. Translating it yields CASSQDSGHYYEQYF.

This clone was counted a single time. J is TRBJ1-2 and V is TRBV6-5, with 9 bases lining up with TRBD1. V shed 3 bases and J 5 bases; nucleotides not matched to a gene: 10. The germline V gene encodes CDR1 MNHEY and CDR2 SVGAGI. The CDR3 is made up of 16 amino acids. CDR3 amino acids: CASSYHTDRGVYGYTF. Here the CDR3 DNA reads TGTGCCAGCAGTTATCACACGGACAGGGGAGTGTATGGCTACACCTTC.

CDR3 bases: TGTGCTAGTGGTTTGGGGACAGACTATGGCTACACCTTC. It yields the protein CASGLGTDYGYTF. The rearrangement joins TRBV12-5 to TRBJ1-2; tentative D call: TRBD1 (6 bases). There are 13 residues in the CDR3. Germline loops: CDR1 LGHNT, CDR2 FRNRAP. Trimming pared 1 base from V and 3 bases from J, leaving 6 bases between.

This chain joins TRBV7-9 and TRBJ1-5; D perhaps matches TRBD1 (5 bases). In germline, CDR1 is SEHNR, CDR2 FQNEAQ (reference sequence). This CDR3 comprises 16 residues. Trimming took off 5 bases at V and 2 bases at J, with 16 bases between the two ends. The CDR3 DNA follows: TGTGCCAGCAGCGGCGGGACCGACCAAGGCAATCAGCCCCAGCATTTT. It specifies CASSGGTDQGNQPQHF.

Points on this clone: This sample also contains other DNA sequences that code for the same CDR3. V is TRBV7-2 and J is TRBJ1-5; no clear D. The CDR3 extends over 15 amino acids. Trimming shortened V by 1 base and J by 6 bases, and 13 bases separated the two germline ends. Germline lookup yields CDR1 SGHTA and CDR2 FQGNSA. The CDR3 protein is CASSLVGGSSQPQHF. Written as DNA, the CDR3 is TGTGCCAGCAGCTTAGTTGGAGGGTCAAGTCAGCCCCAGCATTTT.

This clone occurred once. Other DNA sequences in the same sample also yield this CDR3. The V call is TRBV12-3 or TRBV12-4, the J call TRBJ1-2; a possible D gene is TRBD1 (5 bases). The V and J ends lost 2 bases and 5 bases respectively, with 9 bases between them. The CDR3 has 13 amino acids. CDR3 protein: CASSLRQGYGYTF. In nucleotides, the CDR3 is TGTGCCAGCAGTTTAAGGCAGGGTTATGGCTACACCTTC.

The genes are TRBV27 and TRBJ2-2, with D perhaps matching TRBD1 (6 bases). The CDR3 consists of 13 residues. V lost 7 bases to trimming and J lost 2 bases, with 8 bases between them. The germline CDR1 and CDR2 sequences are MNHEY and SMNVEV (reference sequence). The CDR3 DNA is TGTGCCAGCAAGGGACAAAACACCGGGGAGCTGTTTTTT. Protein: CASKGQNTGELFF.

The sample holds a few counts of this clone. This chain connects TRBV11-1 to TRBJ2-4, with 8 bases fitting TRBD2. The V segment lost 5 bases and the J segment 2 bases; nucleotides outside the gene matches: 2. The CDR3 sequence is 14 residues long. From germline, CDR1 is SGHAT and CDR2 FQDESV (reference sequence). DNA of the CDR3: TGTGCCAGCAGCCCGGGGGGGTCCAAAAACATTCAGTACTTC. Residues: CASSPGGSKNIQYF.